Presented here are 2 T cell receptor beta chains from one specimen sequenced in a study of T cell repertoires in cytomegalovirus infection (dated by TCRdb to about 2019). The instrument was an Illumina HiSeq 1500. TCRdb redid the processing of the public reads, applying fastp at Q25 and MiXCR, and retained in-frame beta chains. Identical CDR3 protein sequences are pooled into one entry, listed with their most common genes and DNA. The sample table shows a few hundred thousand distinct CDR3 sequences, and roughly 15% are seen once. The ten biggest clones cover 12% of the sample. The specimen was PBMCs. Source of these receptors: a human donor in good health (CMV status not recorded). Some clones in this sample may be carry-over from other donors' samples.

This clonotype was seen repeatedly, ten times or more. V and J are TRBV7-9 and TRBJ2-5; TRBD1 is a possible D gene (6 bases). Germline values: CDR1 SEHNR, CDR2 FQNEAQ (reference sequence). The ends were cut back, 11 bases at V and 7 bases at J, with 20 bases in the middle. The CDR3 runs to 13 residues. The CDR3 DNA follows: TGTGCCGCTGAAGTAACAGGGCTTAGGACCCAGTACTTC. This codes for CAAEVTGLRTQYF.

This clonotype was seen at least ten times. This rearrangement joins TRBV6-2 or TRBV6-3 to TRBJ1-2, with D possibly matching TRBD1 (6 bases). Germline CDR1 MNHEY, CDR2 SVGEGT. The CDR3 runs to 15 residues. V gave up 6 bases and J gave up 7 bases, with 21 bases separating them. CDR3 region: CASSRASGTTGGYTF. The CDR3 DNA follows: TGTGCCAGCAGCCGCGCTTCCGGGACAACAGGTGGCTACACCTTC.